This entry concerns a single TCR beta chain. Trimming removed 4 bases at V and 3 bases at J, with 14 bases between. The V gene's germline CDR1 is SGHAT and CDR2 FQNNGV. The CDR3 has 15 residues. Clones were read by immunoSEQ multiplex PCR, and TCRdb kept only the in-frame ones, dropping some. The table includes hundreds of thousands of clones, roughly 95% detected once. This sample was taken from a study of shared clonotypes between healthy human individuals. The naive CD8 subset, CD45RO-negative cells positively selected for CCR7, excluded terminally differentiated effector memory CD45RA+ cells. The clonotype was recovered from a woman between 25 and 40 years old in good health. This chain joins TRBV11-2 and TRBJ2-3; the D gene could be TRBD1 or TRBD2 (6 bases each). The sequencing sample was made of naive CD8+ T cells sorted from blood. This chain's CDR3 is CASSSGGGTTDTQYF. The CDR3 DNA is TGTGCCAGCAGCTCGGGTGGGGGGACAACAGATACGCAGTATTTT.